Detailed here is one T cell receptor (beta chain). The antigen is not known. The CDR3 loop spans 18 amino acids. CDR1 is SGHAT and CDR2 is FQNNGV in the germline V gene. V was clipped by 5 bases and J by 2 bases, with 24 bases between them. The data stem from a study of siplizumab effects on memory and regulatory T cells. General observations from the study: With siplizumab, cumulative frequency of CD4+ memory-derived alloreactive sequences dropped significantly. Proliferating Tregs taken from siplizumab cultures were not shown to have a confirmed suppressive function. Naive T cells appeared more varied than memory cells and looked like key alloresponse contributors. Mappable CD4+ clones that were alloreactive averaged approximately 70% Treg-derived with siplizumab versus approximately 27% in controls.

Libraries were prepared by immunoSEQ multiplex PCR; TCRdb keeps only in-frame clonotypes and omits some of them. Among some 97,000 clones, around 95% were seen once, and the ten largest hold approximately 0.61%. The source is a human donor in good health. The rearrangement links TRBV11-2 to TRBJ1-1, with D perhaps TRBD1 (6 bases). Sequencing was carried out using Tregs sorted from blood. The CDR3, as DNA: TGTGCCAGCAGCACCCTAAGGGGGGTCCGACAGAGAAACACTGAAGCTTTCTTT. Amino acids: CASSTLRGVRQRNTEAFF.